A single sample gave rise to the 13 T cell receptor beta chains below, sequenced in a study of early T cells in non-severe SARS-CoV-2 infection. TCRdb reanalysed the 5' RACE reads using MiXCR and keeps one entry per CDR3 protein. The data contain about 52,000 distinct CDR3 sequences, around 7.5% of them singletons. The sequenced sample was whole blood. These receptor sequences come from an adult who was a healthcare worker with PCR-confirmed SARS-CoV-2 infection or an uninfected control (not recorded which).

This clonotype was seen repeatedly, ten times or more. The chain employs TRBV24-1 and TRBJ1-2, with D perhaps matching TRBD1 (6 bases). Germline V gene lookup returns CDR1 KGHDR and CDR2 SFDVKD. V lost 9 bases and J lost 2, with 12 bases in between. The CDR3 has 13 residues. The CDR3 is CATADRRNYGYTF. The DNA of the CDR3 is TGTGCCACCGCTGACAGGCGCAACTATGGCTACACCTTC.

V gene TRBV29-1 combines with J gene TRBJ2-1; TRBD1 might be the D (5 bases). In germline, CDR1 is SQVTM, CDR2 ANQGSEA. The CDR3 totals 12 residues. The V gene lost 8 bases and the J gene lost 7 bases, with 15 bases spanning the gap. The CDR3 DNA reads TGCAGCACTAAATCCAGGGCAAATGAGCAGTTCTTC. Translated: CSTKSRANEQFF.

This clonotype was observed a handful of times. The rearrangement links TRBV5-5 to TRBJ2-7; D is ambiguous. CDR1 and CDR2 from the germline V gene are SGHKS and YYEKEE (reference sequence). CDR3 length equals 13 residues. Trimming stripped 4 bases from V and 6 bases from J, with 14 bases between. CDR3 in amino acids: CASSRALFLEQYF. CDR3 in DNA: TGTGCCAGCAGCCGGGCCCTCTTTCTCGAGCAGTACTTC.

The sample holds a few counts of this clonotype. V usage is TRBV28 and J usage is TRBJ2-3; D possibly matches TRBD1 or TRBD2 (5 bases each). This CDR3 comprises 14 residues. From germline, CDR1 is MDHEN and CDR2 SYDVKM. The V and J ends lost 5 bases and 1 base respectively, with 10 bases between them. The CDR3 nucleotides are TGTGCCAGCAGTGCTCCGGGACGCACAGATACGCAGTATTTT. Its translation: CASSAPGRTDTQYF.

In its sample, this clonotype was seen a few times. The CDR3 coding sequence is TGTGCCAGCAGCCTCGGCTCGATGGGGAACACTGAAGCTTTCTTT. It yields the protein CASSLGSMGNTEAFF. The rearrangement uses TRBV3-1 and TRBJ1-1; D uncertain. Trimming shortened V by 4 bases and J by 1 base, and 13 bases separated the two germline ends. This CDR3 has 15 amino acids. CDR1 and CDR2 from the germline V gene are LGHDT and YNNKEL (reference sequence).

This clonotype was detected many times. The genes are TRBV7-6 and TRBJ1-6; 7 nucleotides align to TRBD1. Germline lookup yields CDR1 SGHVS and CDR2 FNYEAQ. Unmatched junction bases numbered 8, after V lost 5 bases and J lost 10 bases. The CDR3 length is 14 residues. CDR3 in amino acids: CASSPGQDQSPLHF. For the CDR3, the DNA is TGTGCCAGCAGCCCCGGACAGGACCAATCACCCCTCCACTTT.

V gene TRBV4-1 combines with J gene TRBJ1-1; possible D gene TRBD1, 6 bases. The CDR3 runs 15 residues. Trimming removed 0 bases at V and 5 bases at J, with 13 bases between. CDR1 is MGHRA and CDR2 is YSYEKL in the germline V gene. In nucleotides, the CDR3 is TGCGCCAGCAGCCAAGATGGTGGGGGCCAGACTGAAGCTTTCTTT. Amino acids: CASSQDGGGQTEAFF.

This clonotype was seen many times. This chain uses TRBV7-9 with TRBJ1-6, with D tentatively TRBD1 (5 bases). CDR1 is SEHNR and CDR2 is FQNEAQ in the germline V gene (reference sequence). The V gene lost 8 bases and the J gene lost 7 bases, with 15 bases spanning the gap. The CDR3 spans 14 residues. CDR3 in amino acids: CASARAAGNSPLHF. For the CDR3, the DNA is TGTGCCAGCGCCCGGGCGGCAGGGAATTCACCCCTCCACTTT.

The V call is TRBV27, the J call TRBJ1-2; possible D gene TRBD1, 5 bases. Trimming stripped 3 bases from V and 8 bases from J, with 16 bases between. This CDR3 region has 14 residues. CDR1 MNHEY and CDR2 SMNVEV come from the germline V gene (reference sequence). The CDR3, as DNA: TGTGCCAGCAGTTTTGTGGGGGATAGGAGCGGCTACACCTTC. Its protein product is CASSFVGDRSGYTF.

This clonotype has a count of ten or more. This chain uses TRBV23-1 with TRBJ1-1; 8 nucleotides line up with TRBD1. TRBV23-1 is treated as an ORF (open reading frame) with a function not yet certain. The CDR3 has 12 residues. J gave up 11 bases and V 4 bases, and 6 bases lay outside the gene matches. This chain's CDR3 is CASSRRQGTAFF. CDR3 DNA: TGCGCCAGCAGTCGTCGACAGGGGACCGCTTTCTTT.

This clonotype has more than one count but fewer than ten. CDR3 DNA: TGCAGCGTTGAAGTCTCAGGCTCTCCCTACGAGCAGTACTTC. Protein: CSVEVSGSPYEQYF. This rearrangement joins TRBV29-1 to TRBJ2-7; D is unresolved. The germline V and J ends were trimmed by 1 base and 2 bases, with 12 bases remaining between them. This CDR3 spans 14 amino acids. Germline lookup yields CDR1 SQVTM and CDR2 ANQGSEA.

The chain has TRBV7-6 and TRBJ2-7; D perhaps matches TRBD1 (6 bases). The CDR3 loop spans 13 amino acids. V lost 5 bases, J lost 2 bases, and 10 bases lay in between. CDR1 and CDR2 (germline): SGHVS, FNYEAQ. The CDR3 DNA reads as TGTGCCAGCAGCACCCGGGACACCTACGAGCAGTACTTC. Translating gives CASSTRDTYEQYF.

This clonotype has a handful of counts. The rearrangement joins TRBV21-1 to TRBJ1-2; the table's D gene call, TRBD1, was not cross checked with the DNA. TRBV21-1 is designated a pseudogene. This CDR3 region has 14 residues. CDR3 nucleotides: TGTGCCAGCAGCCCGCGGACAGGGGCTGGCGGCTACACCTTC. Amino acids: CASSPRTGAGGYTF.